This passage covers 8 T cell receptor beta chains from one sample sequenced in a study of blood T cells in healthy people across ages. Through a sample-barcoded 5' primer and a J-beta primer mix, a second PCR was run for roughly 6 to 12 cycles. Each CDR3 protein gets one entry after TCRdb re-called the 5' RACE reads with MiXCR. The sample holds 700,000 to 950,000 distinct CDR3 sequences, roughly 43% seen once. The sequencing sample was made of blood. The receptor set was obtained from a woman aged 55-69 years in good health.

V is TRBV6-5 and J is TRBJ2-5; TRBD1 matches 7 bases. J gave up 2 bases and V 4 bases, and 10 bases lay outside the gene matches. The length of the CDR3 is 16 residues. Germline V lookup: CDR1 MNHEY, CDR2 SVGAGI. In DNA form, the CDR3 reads TGTGCCAGCAGTTCCGGACAGGTAAGACCTCAAGAGACCCAGTACTTC. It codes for CASSSGQVRPQETQYF.

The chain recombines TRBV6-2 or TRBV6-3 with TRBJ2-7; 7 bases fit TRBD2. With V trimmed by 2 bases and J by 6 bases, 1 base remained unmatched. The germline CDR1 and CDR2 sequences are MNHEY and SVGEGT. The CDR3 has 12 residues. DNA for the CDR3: TGTGCCAGCAGTTACGGGAGGGTCGAGCAGTACTTC. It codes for CASSYGRVEQYF.

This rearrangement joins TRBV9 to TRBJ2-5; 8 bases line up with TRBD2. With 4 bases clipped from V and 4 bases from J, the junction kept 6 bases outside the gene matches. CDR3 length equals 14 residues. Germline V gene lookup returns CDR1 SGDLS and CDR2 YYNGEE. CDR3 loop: CASSWAAGGETQYF. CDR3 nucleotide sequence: TGTGCCAGCAGCTGGGCTGCGGGGGGAGAGACCCAGTACTTC. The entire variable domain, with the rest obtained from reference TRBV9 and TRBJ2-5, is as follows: DSGVTQTPKHLITATGQRVTLRCSPRSGDLSVYWYQQSLDQGLQFLIQYYNGEERAKGNILERFSAQQFPDLHSELNLSSLELGDSALYFCASSWAAGGETQYFGPGTRLLVL.

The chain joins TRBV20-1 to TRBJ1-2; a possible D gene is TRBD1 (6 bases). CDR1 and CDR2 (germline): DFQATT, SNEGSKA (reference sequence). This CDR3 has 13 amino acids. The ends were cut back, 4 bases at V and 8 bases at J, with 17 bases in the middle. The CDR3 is CSATAPGGRGYTF. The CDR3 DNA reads TGCAGTGCTACCGCCCCGGGGGGCCGGGGCTACACCTTC.

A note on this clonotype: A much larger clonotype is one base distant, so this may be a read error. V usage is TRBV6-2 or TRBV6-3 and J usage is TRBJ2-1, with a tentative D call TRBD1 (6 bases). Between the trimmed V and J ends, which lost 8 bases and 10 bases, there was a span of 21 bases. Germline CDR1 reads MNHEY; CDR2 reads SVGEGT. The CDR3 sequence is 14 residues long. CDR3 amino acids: CASGPWDNSYEQFF. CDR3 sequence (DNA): TGTGCCAGCGGACCGTGGGACAATAGCTACGAGCAGTTCTTC.

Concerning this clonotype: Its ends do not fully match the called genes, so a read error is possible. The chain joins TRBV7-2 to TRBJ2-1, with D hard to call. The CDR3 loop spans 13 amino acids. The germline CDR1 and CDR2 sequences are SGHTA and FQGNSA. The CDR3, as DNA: TGTGCCAACAGCTCACCTGTCGTTAGAGGGCAGTTCTTC. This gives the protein CANSSPVVRGQFF.

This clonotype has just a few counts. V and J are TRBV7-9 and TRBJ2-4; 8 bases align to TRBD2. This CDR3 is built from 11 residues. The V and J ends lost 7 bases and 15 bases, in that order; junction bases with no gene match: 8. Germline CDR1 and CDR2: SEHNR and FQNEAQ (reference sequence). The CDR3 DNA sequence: TGTGCCAGCACCATAGCGGGACATGGGTACTTC. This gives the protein CASTIAGHGYF.

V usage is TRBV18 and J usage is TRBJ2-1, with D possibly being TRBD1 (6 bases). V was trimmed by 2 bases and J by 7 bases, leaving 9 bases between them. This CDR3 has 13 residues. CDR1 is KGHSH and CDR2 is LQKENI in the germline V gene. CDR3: CASSPNQGNEQFF. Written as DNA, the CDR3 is TGTGCCAGCTCACCAAATCAGGGGAATGAGCAGTTCTTC.